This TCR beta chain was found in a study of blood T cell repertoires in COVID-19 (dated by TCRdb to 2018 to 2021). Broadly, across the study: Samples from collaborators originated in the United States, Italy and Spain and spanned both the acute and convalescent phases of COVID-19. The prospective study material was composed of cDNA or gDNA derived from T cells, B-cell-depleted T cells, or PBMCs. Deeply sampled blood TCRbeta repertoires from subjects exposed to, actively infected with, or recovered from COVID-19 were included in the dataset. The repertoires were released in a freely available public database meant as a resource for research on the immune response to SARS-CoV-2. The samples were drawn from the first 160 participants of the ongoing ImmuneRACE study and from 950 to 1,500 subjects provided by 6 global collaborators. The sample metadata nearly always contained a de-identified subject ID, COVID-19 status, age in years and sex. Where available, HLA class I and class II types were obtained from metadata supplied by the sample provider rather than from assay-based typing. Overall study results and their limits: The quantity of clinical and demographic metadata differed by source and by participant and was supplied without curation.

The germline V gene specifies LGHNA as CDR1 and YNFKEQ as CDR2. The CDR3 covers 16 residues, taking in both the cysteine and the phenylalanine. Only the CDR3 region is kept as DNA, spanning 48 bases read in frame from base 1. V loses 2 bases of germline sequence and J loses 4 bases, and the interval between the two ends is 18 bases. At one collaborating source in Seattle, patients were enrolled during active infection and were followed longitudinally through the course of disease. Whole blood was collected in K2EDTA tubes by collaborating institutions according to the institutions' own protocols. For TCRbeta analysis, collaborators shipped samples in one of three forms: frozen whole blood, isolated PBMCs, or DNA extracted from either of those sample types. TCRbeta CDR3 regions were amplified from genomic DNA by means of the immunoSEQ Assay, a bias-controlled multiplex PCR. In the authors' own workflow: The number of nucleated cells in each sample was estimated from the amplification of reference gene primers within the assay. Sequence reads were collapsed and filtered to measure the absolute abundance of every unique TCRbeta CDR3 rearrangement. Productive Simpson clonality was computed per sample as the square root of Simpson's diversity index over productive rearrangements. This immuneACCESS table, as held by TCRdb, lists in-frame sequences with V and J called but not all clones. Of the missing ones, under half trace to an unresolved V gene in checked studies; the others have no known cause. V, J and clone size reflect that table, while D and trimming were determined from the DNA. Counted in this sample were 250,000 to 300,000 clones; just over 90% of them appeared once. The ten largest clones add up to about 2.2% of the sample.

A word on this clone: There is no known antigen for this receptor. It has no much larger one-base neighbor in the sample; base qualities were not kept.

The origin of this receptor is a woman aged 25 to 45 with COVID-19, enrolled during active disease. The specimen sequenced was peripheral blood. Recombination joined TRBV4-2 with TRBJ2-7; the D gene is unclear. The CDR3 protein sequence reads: CASSQTISSALYEQYF. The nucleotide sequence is TGTGCCAGCAGCCAAACGATCTCGAGCGCTCTTTACGAGCAGTACTTC.